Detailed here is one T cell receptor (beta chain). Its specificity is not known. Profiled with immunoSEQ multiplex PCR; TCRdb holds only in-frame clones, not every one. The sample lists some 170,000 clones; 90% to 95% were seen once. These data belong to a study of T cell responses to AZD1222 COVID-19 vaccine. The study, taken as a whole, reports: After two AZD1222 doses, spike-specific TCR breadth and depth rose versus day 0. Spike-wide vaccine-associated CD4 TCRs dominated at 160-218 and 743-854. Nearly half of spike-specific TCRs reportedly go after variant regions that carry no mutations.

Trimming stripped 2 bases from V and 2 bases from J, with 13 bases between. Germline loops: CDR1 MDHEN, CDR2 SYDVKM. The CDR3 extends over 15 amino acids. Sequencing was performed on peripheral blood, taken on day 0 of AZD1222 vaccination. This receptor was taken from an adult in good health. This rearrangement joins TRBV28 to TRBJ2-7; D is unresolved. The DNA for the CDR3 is TGTGCCAGCAGTTTAGGTGGAGCCTTGGCCTACGAGCAGTACTTC. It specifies CASSLGGALAYEQYF.